A single sample is the source of the 24 T cell receptor beta chains below, sequenced in a study of cytomegalovirus exposure and HLA in healthy donors. The PCR was carried out with 60 Vbeta primers and 13 Jbeta primers. Assay used: immunoSEQ multiplex PCR; TCRdb lists only in-frame clones, some missing. Of some 150,000 clones in the sample, 75% to 85% were seen once. Material for sequencing was PBMCs. Source of these receptors: a woman aged 40 to 55 in good health and CMV-seronegative.

The J gene is TRBJ1-1, the V gene TRBV6-5; D gene unclear. Germline V gives CDR1 MNHEY, CDR2 SVGAGI. V gave up 0 bases and J gave up 0 bases, with 11 bases separating them. The CDR3 has 16 residues. The CDR3 reads CASSYSPRGVNTEAFF. CDR3 bases: TGTGCCAGCAGTTACTCCCCGCGGGGAGTGAACACTGAAGCTTTCTTT.

This rearrangement joins TRBV4-2 to TRBJ2-7, with 9 positions matching TRBD2. With 1 base clipped from V and 5 bases from J, the junction kept 9 bases outside the gene matches. CDR1 LGHNA and CDR2 YNFKEQ come from the germline V gene. This CDR3 contains 16 residues. The CDR3 DNA reads as TGTGCCAGCAGCCAAGTGGGGACTAGCCCGGACGACGAGCAGTACTTC. This translates into CASSQVGTSPDDEQYF.

This clone was counted a few times. This chain joins TRBV18 and TRBJ1-1, with no clear D. Trimming took off 2 bases at V and 0 bases at J, with 10 bases between the two ends. From germline, CDR1 is KGHSH and CDR2 LQKENI. The length of the CDR3 is 15 residues. This CDR3 is CASSPGLGMNTEAFF. Here the CDR3 DNA reads TGTGCCAGCTCACCAGGGCTCGGGATGAACACTGAAGCTTTCTTT.

This chain links TRBV6-6 with TRBJ1-2; 9 nucleotides align to TRBD1. V lost 5 bases and J lost 3; bases outside the gene matches: 7. Looked up from germline, CDR1 is MNHNY and CDR2 is SVGAGI (reference sequence). CDR3 length: 15 residues. The CDR3 sequence: CASSTGTGSYYGYTF. The CDR3 nucleotides read TGTGCCAGCAGTACCGGGACAGGGAGTTACTATGGCTACACCTTC.

V usage is TRBV7-9 and J usage is TRBJ2-3, with 9 positions matching TRBD1. The CDR3 is 14 amino acids. The germline V gene encodes CDR1 SEHNR and CDR2 FQNEAQ (reference sequence). V trimming: 8 bases; J trimming: 3 bases; junction bases outside the gene matches: 6. CDR3 sequence: CASPGQGGTDTQYF. CDR3 sequence (DNA): TGTGCCAGCCCGGGACAGGGAGGGACAGATACGCAGTATTTT.

The rearrangement uses TRBV28 and TRBJ1-4; a weak D match, TRBD1 (6 bases). V lost 6 bases and J lost 8, with 16 bases in between. The CDR3 covers 14 residues. CDR1 is MDHEN, CDR2 SYDVKM, per germline. This chain's CDR3 is CASSLGDTREKLFF. The CDR3, as DNA: TGTGCCAGCAGCCTGGGGGACACGCGGGAAAAACTGTTTTTT.

The chain couples TRBV6-1 to TRBJ2-5, with a possible D match to TRBD1 (5 bases). This CDR3 spans 14 amino acids. CDR1 and CDR2 (germline): MNHNS, SASEGT. Trimming shortened V by 5 bases and J by 5 bases, and 15 bases separated the two germline ends. This chain's CDR3 is CASSRSGLRETQYF. The DNA for the CDR3 is TGTGCCAGCAGTAGGTCAGGGCTCCGGGAGACCCAGTACTTC.

The rearrangement joins TRBV2 to TRBJ1-5; a weak D match, TRBD1 (6 bases). Per germline, CDR1 SNHLY and CDR2 FYNNEI. V was clipped by 1 base and J by 9 bases, with 13 bases between them. This CDR3 region has 14 residues. The CDR3 region is CASSEGDTVRPQHF. CDR3 DNA: TGTGCCAGCAGTGAAGGGGACACCGTGCGGCCCCAGCATTTT.

This rearrangement joins TRBV28 to TRBJ1-5, with D perhaps TRBD1 (6 bases). Trimming took 4 bases from V and 4 from J, leaving 17 bases between them. Germline CDR1 MDHEN, CDR2 SYDVKM. The CDR3 loop spans 16 amino acids. CDR3 bases: TGTGCCAGCAGTTCCAGGGGCCGGGGAAGTAATCAGCCCCAGCATTTT. Protein sequence: CASSSRGRGSNQPQHF.

About this clone itself: At one end, the junction sequence differs from germline, possibly due to a read error. This chain connects TRBV7-9 to TRBJ1-6; maybe TRBD1 (5 bases). Germline V lookup: CDR1 SEHNR, CDR2 FQNEAQ (reference sequence). CDR3 length equals 17 residues. CDR3 coding DNA: TGTTCCAGCAGCTTAGGGGCCGGAGGATTTTATAATTCACCCCTCCACTTT. Translation gives CSSSLGAGGFYNSPLHF.

In this sample, this clone turned up once. This chain uses TRBV7-6 with TRBJ1-2; tentatively, D is TRBD1 (5 bases). The CDR3 has 15 residues. V lost 3 bases and J 4 bases, leaving 15 bases between the germline ends. Germline CDR1 and CDR2: SGHVS and FNYEAQ. CDR3 DNA sequence: TGTGCCAGCAGCTTTGGGCCAGGTGGGGCCTATGGCTACACCTTC. Encoded protein: CASSFGPGGAYGYTF.

This clone was picked up one time. The chain joins TRBV18 to TRBJ2-3; 11 bases agree with TRBD2. Germline V gene lookup returns CDR1 KGHSH and CDR2 LQKENI. With 3 bases clipped from V and 8 bases from J, the junction kept 4 bases outside the gene matches. The CDR3 sequence is 14 residues long. The CDR3 DNA sequence: TGTGCCAGCTCACCGGGGACTAGCGGATCTACGCAGTATTTT. Its translation is CASSPGTSGSTQYF.

The V gene is TRBV10-3, the J gene TRBJ1-2, with D tentatively TRBD1 (5 bases). Trimming removed 3 bases from V and 3 bases from J, with 14 bases in between. CDR1 ENHRY and CDR2 SYGVKD come from the germline V gene. The CDR3 covers 15 residues. The CDR3 nucleotides read TGTGCCATCAGTGAACCAGGGAGGAGTGACTATGGCTACACCTTC. It is translated as CAISEPGRSDYGYTF.

Only a few counts were recorded for this clone. The rearrangement uses TRBV6-4 and TRBJ1-1, with TRBD1 as a possible D gene (5 bases). The V gene's germline CDR1 is MRHNA and CDR2 SNTAGT. This CDR3 comprises 13 residues. V gave up 5 bases and J gave up 0 bases, with 7 bases separating them. The CDR3 sequence: CASSFRVNTEAFF. DNA of the CDR3: TGTGCCAGCAGTTTCAGGGTGAACACTGAAGCTTTCTTT.

The rearrangement links TRBV4-1 to TRBJ2-7; 8 bases fit TRBD1. V gave up 3 bases and J gave up 2 bases; unmatched junction bases: 6. CDR3 size: 15 residues. Germline CDR1 reads MGHRA; CDR2 reads YSYEKL. The CDR3 DNA is TGCGCCAGCAGCCACTCGACAGGGGAAACCTACGAGCAGTACTTC. Amino acids: CASSHSTGETYEQYF.

The CDR3 bases are TGTGCCAGCAGTTATCCCCTCGAGTATGCTTTCTTT. This gives the protein CASSYPLEYAFF. The chain has TRBV28 and TRBJ1-1; D unresolved. Germline CDR1 reads MDHEN; CDR2 reads SYDVKM. V gave up 4 bases and J gave up 11 bases, with 14 bases separating them. The CDR3 totals 12 residues.

The chain links TRBV27 to TRBJ2-7; D might be TRBD1 (6 bases). From germline, CDR1 is MNHEY and CDR2 SMNVEV (reference sequence). V shed 6 bases and J shed 3 bases, with 18 bases lying between them. This CDR3 region has 15 residues. The CDR3 bases are TGTGCCAGCAGAGAAGGACAGACCTCTTTCTACGAGCAGTACTTC. Its protein product is CASREGQTSFYEQYF.

This clone has a handful of counts. The chain has TRBV7-2 and TRBJ1-5, with 9 bases fitting TRBD1. From germline, CDR1 is SGHTA and CDR2 FQGNSA. This CDR3 comprises 15 residues. Unmatched junction bases numbered 6, after V lost 3 bases and J lost 6 bases. CDR3 sequence (DNA): TGTGCCAGCAGCTTGGGACAGGGCCTCGGTCAGCCCCAGCATTTT. Translated: CASSLGQGLGQPQHF.

The rearrangement uses TRBV7-6 and TRBJ2-7; D uncertain. The V end lost 2 bases, the J end lost 5 bases, and 16 bases lay between the germline ends. Germline CDR1 reads SGHVS; CDR2 reads FNYEAQ. This CDR3 comprises 15 residues. Here the CDR3 reads CASSLTGSNEHEQYF. CDR3 bases: TGTGCCAGCAGCTTAACCGGGTCCAACGAACACGAGCAGTACTTC.

This chain links TRBV9 with TRBJ2-1; D is perhaps TRBD1 (8 bases). Germline V lookup: CDR1 SGDLS, CDR2 YYNGEE. The CDR3 length is 15 residues. Trimming took 6 bases from V and 8 from J, leaving 21 bases between them. The CDR3 protein is CASTRGDRSLDEQFF. The CDR3 nucleotides are TGTGCCAGCACCCGGGGGGACAGGAGTCTCGATGAGCAGTTCTTC. The full variable domain, its missing parts supplied by reference TRBV9 and TRBJ2-1, is DSGVTQTPKHLITATGQRVTLRCSPRSGDLSVYWYQQSLDQGLQFLIQYYNGEERAKGNILERFSAQQFPDLHSELNLSSLELGDSALYFCASTRGDRSLDEQFFGPGTRLTVL.

The chain carries TRBV6-5 and TRBJ1-3, with a tentative D call TRBD1 (6 bases). The CDR3 has 15 residues. Germline V gene data show CDR1 as MNHEY and CDR2 as SVGAGI. Between the trimmed V and J ends, which lost 6 bases and 0 bases, there was a span of 12 bases. CDR3 amino acids: CASRPTRGSGNTIYF. CDR3 bases: TGTGCCAGCAGGCCGACCAGGGGCTCTGGAAACACCATATATTTT.

V usage is TRBV4-1 and J usage is TRBJ1-2; 8 bases are a match to TRBD1. This CDR3 has 15 amino acids. Losses at the gene ends were 4 bases for V and 4 bases for J; bases not matched to a gene: 8. Germline CDR1 and CDR2: MGHRA and YSYEKL. The CDR3 is CASSLNTGGGYGYTF. In DNA form, the CDR3 reads TGCGCCAGCAGCCTAAATACAGGGGGTGGCTATGGCTACACCTTC.

J is TRBJ1-1 and V is TRBV7-3; no clear D. The CDR3 covers 14 residues. The germline CDR1 and CDR2 sequences are SGHTA and FQGTGA. V lost 4 bases and J lost 0, with 9 bases in between. CDR3: CASSSLSLNTEAFF. The CDR3 nucleotides read TGTGCCAGCAGCTCCCTAAGCCTGAACACTGAAGCTTTCTTT.

This chain joins TRBV11-2 and TRBJ1-1; 8 bases map to TRBD1. Germline CDR1 is SGHAT and CDR2 is FQNNGV. J was trimmed by 2 bases and V by 3 bases; bases with no gene match: 2. This CDR3 contains 14 residues. CDR3 sequence: CASSFDRGNTEAFF. The DNA for the CDR3 is TGTGCCAGCAGCTTTGACAGGGGAAACACTGAAGCTTTCTTT. The full variable domain, rest sourced from reference TRBV11-2 and TRBJ1-1, is EAGVAQSPRYKIIEKRQSVAFWCNPISGHATLYWYQQILGQGPKLLIQFQNNGVVDDSQLPKDRFSAERLKGVDSTLKIQPAKLEDSAVYLCASSFDRGNTEAFFGQGTRLTVV.